Following are 20 T cell receptor beta chains from one sample sequenced in a study of Graves' ophthalmopathy and Graves' hyperthyroidism. Amplification of the TCR beta CDR3 regions used RNA transcripts (as template). HTBI primers were employed in first-round RT-PCR, then a second-round multiplex PCR followed. TCRdb fed the multiplex PCR reads into MiXCR, producing one record per CDR3 protein. The sample has almost 750,000 distinct CDR3 sequences, 35% to 50% seen once. The sequenced sample consisted of peripheral blood. The receptors derive from an adult man with Graves' ophthalmopathy.

CDR3 bases: TGCAGCGTTGTGGCGGAAAACTATGGCTACACCTTC. Protein sequence: CSVVAENYGYTF. The rearrangement joins TRBV29-1 to TRBJ1-2; D not certain. Per germline, CDR1 SQVTM and CDR2 ANQGSEA. The CDR3 has 12 amino acids. V dropped 4 bases and J dropped 2 bases, with 8 bases sitting between them.

This clonotype has at least ten counts. The CDR3 DNA is TGCAGTGCTAGAGGAGGGGGCGAGCGCCAGCCCCAGCATTTT. Its translation is CSARGGGERQPQHF. The chain couples TRBV20-1 to TRBJ1-5; 7 bases line up with TRBD1. CDR3 size: 14 residues. From germline, CDR1 is DFQATT and CDR2 SNEGSKA (reference sequence). V gave up 1 base and J gave up 7 bases; unmatched junction bases: 7.

J is TRBJ2-7 and V is TRBV2; D may be TRBD2 (5 bases). The V gene's germline CDR1 is SNHLY and CDR2 FYNNEI. V lost 7 bases and J 1 base, leaving 11 bases between the germline ends. This CDR3 is built from 13 residues. The CDR3 bases are TGTGCCAGCATGCGGTCGGGGTCCTACGAGCAGTACTTC. Its protein is CASMRSGSYEQYF.

About this clonotype: Relative to the germline gene, one junction end is altered; a read error may explain this. The chain uses TRBV2 and TRBJ2-3; a possible D gene is TRBD2 (7 bases). CDR3 length: 14 amino acids. CDR1 SNHLY and CDR2 FYNNEI come from the germline V gene. CDR3 in amino acids: CASSGTLGTDTQYF. CDR3 nucleotide sequence: TGCGCCAGCAGCGGGACACTAGGCACAGATACGCAGTATTTT.

The genes are TRBV20-1 and TRBJ2-2, with 7 bases lining up with TRBD1. The CDR3 has 16 amino acids. The ends lost 2 bases at V and 1 base at J; junction bases unmatched: 7. Looked up from germline, CDR1 is DFQATT and CDR2 is SNEGSKA (reference sequence). CDR3 in amino acids: CSARRPGQRNTGELFF. The CDR3 coding sequence is TGCAGTGCTAGACGCCCGGGACAGAGGAACACCGGGGAGCTGTTTTTT.

V usage is TRBV20-1 and J usage is TRBJ1-5; D remains unclear. Germline V CDR1 and CDR2: DFQATT, SNEGSKA (reference sequence). With 5 bases removed from V and 7 bases from J, the gap between germline ends came to 15 bases. There are 13 residues in the CDR3. CDR3 sequence reads: CSAWTGSYQPQHF. The DNA for the CDR3 is TGCAGTGCTTGGACGGGGAGTTACCAGCCCCAGCATTTT.

About this clonotype: The junction shows a germline mismatch at one end, possibly a read error. J is TRBJ1-1 and V is TRBV5-6, with D perhaps matching TRBD1 (6 bases). The CDR3 is 14 residues long. From germline, CDR1 is SGHDT and CDR2 YYEEEE. The CDR3 loop is CASSQGQMNTEALF. CDR3 DNA: TGTGCCAGCAGCCAAGGACAGATGAACACTGAAGCTCTCTTT.

In regard to this clonotype: This clone may be a read error of a much larger clone one base away. The V call is TRBV7-9, the J call TRBJ2-7; TRBD2 matches 13 bases. V lost 5 bases to trimming and J lost 5 bases; unmatched junction nucleotides: 6. Germline V gives CDR1 SEHNR, CDR2 FQNEAQ (reference sequence). This CDR3 contains 15 residues. The CDR3 is CASSPGTSGMDEQYF. The DNA of the CDR3 is TGTGCCAGCAGCCCCGGGACTAGCGGGATGGACGAGCAGTACTTC.

This chain joins TRBV24-1 and TRBJ2-5; the D gene is possibly TRBD1 (6 bases). This CDR3 has 14 amino acids. Germline lookup yields CDR1 KGHDR and CDR2 SFDVKD. The CDR3 here is CAFPGHQYQETQYF. CDR3 coding DNA: TGTGCTTTCCCGGGACACCAGTACCAAGAGACCCAGTACTTC.

A few counts support this clonotype. J is TRBJ1-1 and V is TRBV11-2, with a weak D call TRBD1 (5 bases). This CDR3 has 14 residues. V lost 3 bases and J lost 4, with 12 bases in between. Looked up from germline, CDR1 is SGHAT and CDR2 is FQNNGV. CDR3 coding DNA: TGTGCCAGCAGCTTTGATCCCGGGGGCACTGAAGCTTTCTTT. This encodes CASSFDPGGTEAFF.

This rearrangement joins TRBV7-6 to TRBJ1-1; D gene ambiguous. In germline, CDR1 is SGHVS, CDR2 FNYEAQ. This CDR3 contains 17 residues. Trimming pared 8 bases from V and 4 bases from J, leaving 26 bases between. The CDR3 loop is CASARSGEVLYGTEAFF. CDR3 nucleotides: TGTGCCAGCGCCCGAAGCGGTGAAGTTTTGTACGGCACTGAAGCTTTCTTT.

This clonotype was observed a single time. The V call is TRBV2, the J call TRBJ1-6; D perhaps matches TRBD1 (6 bases). The length of the CDR3 is 12 residues. Germline V CDR1 and CDR2: SNHLY, FYNNEI. With 4 bases removed from V and 17 bases from J, the gap between germline ends came to 15 bases. CDR3 bases: TGTGCCAGCAGTGTTTACAGGGCGTCTTTCCACTTT. As protein: CASSVYRASFHF.

For this clonotype: Its ends do not fully match the called genes, so a read error is possible. The chain recombines TRBV19 with TRBJ1-5, with D uncertain. The J call may be wrong; the DNA end is better matched by TRBJ2-3. This CDR3 is 15 amino acids long. Germline V gene sequence: CDR1 LNHDA, CDR2 SQIVND (reference sequence). Here the CDR3 reads CVSSTDIGLSQPQYF. CDR3 coding DNA: TGTGTCAGTAGCACCGACATCGGTCTAAGTCAGCCCCAGTATTTT.

This clonotype was counted many times. The chain joins TRBV2 to TRBJ1-2, with a tentative D call TRBD1 (5 bases). The CDR3 length is 14 residues. Germline values: CDR1 SNHLY, CDR2 FYNNEI. The V end was cut by 7 bases, the J end by 4 bases, with 16 bases between. CDR3 nucleotides: TGTGCCAGCATCTTGGAGGGGACCGGCTATGGCTACACCTTC. This sequence encodes CASILEGTGYGYTF.

The V and J genes are TRBV4-1 and TRBJ2-2; D not resolved. CDR3 length: 15 amino acids. Per the germline V gene, CDR1 is MGHRA and CDR2 is YSYEKL. V dropped 6 bases and J dropped 0 bases, with 11 bases sitting between them. The CDR3 region is CASSQRRTNTGELFF. The DNA of the CDR3 is TGCGCCAGCAGTCAAAGACGGACGAACACCGGGGAGCTGTTTTTT.

This clonotype has at least ten counts. The gene calls are TRBV25-1 and TRBJ1-2, with 9 nucleotides matching TRBD1. The CDR3 has 12 residues. CDR1 MGHDK and CDR2 SYGVNS come from the germline V gene. Trimming cost V 6 bases and J 5 bases; bases outside gene matches: 1. The CDR3: CASRTGGYGYTF. DNA for the CDR3: TGTGCCAGCAGGACAGGGGGGTATGGCTACACCTTC.

Details on this clonotype: A much larger clone lies a single base off, so this may be a read error. Likely a read error: the CDR3 ends without its conserved phenylalanine or tryptophan. The rearrangement links TRBV25-1 to TRBJ2-7; tentative D call: TRBD1 (5 bases). Germline CDR1 is MGHDK and CDR2 is SYGVNS. The CDR3 has 17 amino acids. The CDR3 DNA reads TGTGCCATCAGTGAGTCTACAGGTGGACCCCAAACCTACGAGCAGTACCTC. It yields the protein CAISESTGGPQTYEQYL.

This clonotype was seen only a few times. The gene calls are TRBV10-3 and TRBJ1-5; D is unresolved. The V end lost 7 bases, the J end lost 8 bases, and 18 bases lay between the germline ends. This CDR3 spans 14 amino acids. Germline-derived CDR1 and CDR2 are ENHRY and SYGVKD. The CDR3 here is CAITSRWPVKPQHF. The CDR3 DNA follows: TGTGCCATCACCTCGAGGTGGCCGGTAAAGCCCCAGCATTTT.

Here the CDR3 reads CASSYRTDHKETQYF. CDR3 coding DNA: TGTGCCAGCAGTTACCGGACAGACCATAAAGAGACCCAGTACTTC. The V call is TRBV12-3 or TRBV12-4, the J call TRBJ2-5, with a possible D match to TRBD1 (6 bases). The CDR3 is made up of 15 amino acids. The V end was cut by 4 bases, the J end by 3 bases, with 15 bases between.

This clonotype has at least ten counts. The gene calls are TRBV7-9 and TRBJ2-2, with D possibly TRBD2 on 5 matching bases. Germline V gene lookup returns CDR1 SEHNR and CDR2 FQNEAQ (reference sequence). The CDR3 loop spans 16 amino acids. Trimming took 5 bases from V and 0 from J, leaving 13 bases between them. The CDR3 is CASSPRLTTNTGELFF. The DNA for the CDR3 is TGTGCCAGCAGCCCTAGACTGACTACGAACACCGGGGAGCTGTTTTTT.